One sample yielded the 16 T cell receptor beta chains listed below, sequenced in a study of blood T cell repertoires in COVID-19. Data came from immunoSEQ multiplex PCR; TCRdb stores just in-frame clones and leaves some out. Of fewer than 400,000 clones detected, 90% appear once; the ten largest clones hold under 3.5%. The source material was peripheral blood. All receptors derive from a woman in her 30s with COVID-19, enrolled during active disease.

The CDR3 here is CSVPPGQGADTQYF. CDR3 nucleotide sequence: TGCAGCGTTCCTCCGGGACAGGGGGCGGATACGCAGTATTTT. This chain connects TRBV29-1 to TRBJ2-3; 12 bases match TRBD1. The CDR3 spans 14 residues. Germline V gives CDR1 SQVTM, CDR2 ANQGSEA. J lost 6 bases, V lost 5 bases, and 6 bases had no gene match.

The gene calls are TRBV7-7 and TRBJ2-1; 7 positions match TRBD1. The V gene's germline CDR1 is SSHAT and CDR2 FNYEAQ (reference sequence). V lost 3 bases and J lost 5; bases outside the gene matches: 1. The CDR3 is 13 residues long. The CDR3 loop reads CASSFTGDNEQFF. The CDR3 DNA reads as TGTGCCAGCAGCTTCACAGGGGACAATGAGCAGTTCTTC.

A few counts support this clone. The chain is built from TRBV7-9 and TRBJ1-5; the match to TRBD1 covers 12 bases. V was clipped by 3 bases and J by 6 bases; unmatched bases: 6. The CDR3 is 16 amino acids. CDR1 and CDR2 from the germline V gene are SEHNR and FQNEAQ (reference sequence). In DNA form, the CDR3 reads TGTGCCAGCAGCTTTCACGGGACAGGGGGCGGTCAGCCCCAGCATTTT. Protein sequence: CASSFHGTGGGQPQHF.

The chain carries TRBV27 and TRBJ2-2; a possible D gene is TRBD2 (6 bases). The CDR3 is made up of 14 amino acids. The germline V gene encodes CDR1 MNHEY and CDR2 SMNVEV (reference sequence). Trimming shortened V by 3 bases and J by 7 bases, and 12 bases separated the two germline ends. The CDR3 DNA follows: TGTGCCAGCAGTTTTGGGCTAGCGATCGGGGAGCTGTTTTTT. Translating gives CASSFGLAIGELFF.

The V call is TRBV27, the J call TRBJ1-5; D unresolved. This CDR3 contains 14 residues. The V end lost 2 bases, the J end lost 3 bases, and 8 bases lay between the germline ends. Germline V gene sequence: CDR1 MNHEY, CDR2 SMNVEV (reference sequence). CDR3 DNA: TGTGCCAGCAGTTTAAGTGGGCACAATCAGCCCCAGCATTTT. This gives the protein CASSLSGHNQPQHF.

The rearrangement joins TRBV7-9 to TRBJ2-2; the match to TRBD2 covers 8 bases. J gave up 6 bases and V 5 bases, and 8 bases lay outside the gene matches. The CDR3 extends over 15 amino acids. Germline assignment: CDR1 SEHNR and CDR2 FQNEAQ (reference sequence). The DNA of the CDR3 is TGTGCCAGCAGCCCGAGCGGGAGAAGTTCCGGGGAGCTGTTTTTT. This codes for CASSPSGRSSGELFF.

Details on this clone: This same CDR3 is encoded by further DNA sequences in the sample. The chain carries TRBV6-1 and TRBJ1-6; D remains ambiguous. V dropped 2 bases and J dropped 4 bases, with 6 bases sitting between them. CDR3 length: 14 amino acids. Germline loops: CDR1 MNHNS, CDR2 SASEGT. The DNA of the CDR3 is TGTGCCAGCAGTGAATCTAGATATAATTCACCCCTCCACTTT. It is translated as CASSESRYNSPLHF.

In regard to this clone: Other DNA sequences within the sample encode an identical CDR3. This chain connects TRBV10-3 to TRBJ2-7; 7 bases agree with TRBD1. After removal of 6 bases from V and 2 bases from J, the junction contained 4 bases not matched to a gene. Germline CDR1 is ENHRY and CDR2 is SYGVKD. CDR3 length: 13 amino acids. CDR3 residues: CAISEDRAYEQYF. The CDR3 DNA reads as TGTGCCATCAGCGAAGACAGGGCCTACGAGCAGTACTTC.

This clone occurred a few times. This chain uses TRBV6-5 with TRBJ1-5, with D hard to call. The ends were cut back, 7 bases at V and 4 bases at J, with 11 bases in the middle. The CDR3 is made up of 13 amino acids. Germline V lookup: CDR1 MNHEY, CDR2 SVGAGI. As DNA, the CDR3 is TGTGCCAGCAAATCGGAGGCAAATCAGCCCCAGCATTTT. Protein: CASKSEANQPQHF.

V gene TRBV28 combines with J gene TRBJ2-5; D unclear. There are 12 residues in the CDR3. The ends were cut back, 1 base at V and 5 bases at J, with 5 bases in the middle. Germline-derived CDR1 and CDR2 are MDHEN and SYDVKM. The CDR3 DNA is TGTGCCAGCAGTTTATTACGGGAGACCCAGTACTTC. Translation gives CASSLLRETQYF.

This chain connects TRBV18 to TRBJ2-7; TRBD2 aligns across 7 bases. CDR3 length: 13 residues. Per germline, CDR1 KGHSH and CDR2 LQKENI. Trimming took 3 bases from V and 6 from J; bases not matched to a gene: 5. CDR3 loop: CASSPWDYGEQYF. DNA for the CDR3: TGTGCCAGCTCACCTTGGGACTACGGCGAGCAGTACTTC.

The gene calls are TRBV6-1 and TRBJ2-6; TRBD1 might be the D (6 bases). This CDR3 has 18 residues. Trimming removed 3 bases at V and 0 bases at J, with 15 bases between. Germline V gene sequence: CDR1 MNHNS, CDR2 SASEGT. Here the CDR3 reads CASSDPGAANSGANVLTF. CDR3 bases: TGTGCCAGCAGTGACCCAGGGGCTGCAAACTCTGGGGCCAACGTCCTGACTTTC.

This clone was seen more than once but under ten times. Here the CDR3 reads CASSPTTGTGTYGYTF. DNA for the CDR3: TGTGCCAGCAGCCCCACGACCGGGACAGGGACCTATGGCTACACCTTC. The chain has TRBV7-6 and TRBJ1-2; 9 bases are a match to TRBD1. V shed 5 bases, J shed 4 bases, and the junction held 11 bases outside the gene matches. The CDR3 runs 16 residues. Germline CDR1 SGHVS, CDR2 FNYEAQ.

This clone came up a few times. The V call is TRBV28, the J call TRBJ2-6; D remains ambiguous. With 6 bases removed from V and 0 bases from J, the gap between germline ends came to 12 bases. Germline loops: CDR1 MDHEN, CDR2 SYDVKM. The CDR3 sequence is 16 residues long. The CDR3 region has the DNA TGTGCCAGCAGCCCCGAGACATTCTCTGGGGCCAACGTCCTGACTTTC. Its translation is CASSPETFSGANVLTF.

The chain couples TRBV29-1 to TRBJ2-5, with a weak D call TRBD2 (7 bases). Trimming shortened V by 3 bases and J by 5 bases, and 16 bases separated the two germline ends. The CDR3 is 14 amino acids. Germline values: CDR1 SQVTM, CDR2 ANQGSEA. CDR3 amino acids: CSVDPGTGGETQYF. For the CDR3, the DNA is TGCAGCGTTGATCCCGGGACGGGGGGCGAGACCCAGTACTTC.

This clone is a singleton in its sample. The chain links TRBV11-2 to TRBJ2-5, with D perhaps TRBD1 (6 bases). Looked up from germline, CDR1 is SGHAT and CDR2 is FQNNGV. Trimming removed 5 bases at V and 0 bases at J, with 7 bases between. The CDR3 extends over 13 amino acids. The DNA of the CDR3 is TGTGCCAGCAGCCAGGGGCACCAAGAGACCCAGTACTTC. This sequence encodes CASSQGHQETQYF. Combining the CDR3 with reference TRBV11-2 and TRBJ2-5 gives the whole variable domain EAGVAQSPRYKIIEKRQSVAFWCNPISGHATLYWYQQILGQGPKLLIQFQNNGVVDDSQLPKDRFSAERLKGVDSTLKIQPAKLEDSAVYLCASSQGHQETQYFGPGTRLLVL.